Listed below are T cell receptor beta chains from one sample, sequenced in a study of identical twins. TCRdb re-called the 5' RACE reads with MiXCR, one entry per CDR3 protein. The sample includes 1.5 million to 2 million distinct CDR3 sequences, around 33% of them seen just once. Sequencing used cord blood. The receptor source for this set is a newborn girl in good health. Each CDR3 is given with its conserved first and last residue. A D gene is named only where the DNA matches it firmly. Size values are once, few and many counts, or a class for expanded clones, and some rows have none.

j_call	v_call	d_call	clone_size	cdr3_aa	cdr3_nt
TRBJ2-1	TRBV7-2	TRBD2	-	CASSHFRTSGRRNEQFF	TGTGCCAGCAGCCACTTTCGGACTAGCGGGAGGCGGAATGAGCAGTTCTTC
TRBJ2-7	TRBV27	-	few	CASSFSGTGDYEQYF	TGTGCCAGCAGCTTTTCCGGGACGGGGGACTACGAGCAGTACTTC
TRBJ2-1	TRBV28	-	-	CASRTLALSYNEQFF	TGTGCCAGCAGGACCCTAGCGTTATCCTACAATGAGCAGTTCTTC
TRBJ1-5	TRBV4-1	-	-	CASSQVGGPQHF	TGCGCCAGCAGCCAAGTGGGCGGACCCCAGCATTTT
TRBJ1-2	TRBV3-1	-	few	CASSQDGSFYGYTF	TGTGCCAGCAGCCAAGATGGGAGTTTCTATGGCTACACCTTC
TRBJ1-1	TRBV10-3	TRBD1	few	CAISQGGGPWNTEAFF	TGTGCCATCAGTCAGGGGGGGGGCCCCTGGAACACTGAAGCTTTCTTT
TRBJ1-1	TRBV20-1	-	-	CSARDQGHTEAFF	TGCAGTGCTAGAGATCAGGGACATACTGAAGCTTTCTTT
TRBJ1-4	TRBV6-5	-	-	CASSPGGLGEKLFF	TGTGCCAGCAGCCCCGGGGGGTTGGGAGAAAAACTGTTTTTT
TRBJ1-2	TRBV12-3/TRBV12-4	-	-	CASRPQVANYGYTF	TGTGCCAGCAGGCCACAGGTGGCTAACTATGGCTACACCTTC
TRBJ1-1	TRBV21-1	-	-	CASSKGGEEAQGTVNTEAFF	TGTGCCAGCAGCAAAGGAGGGGAGGAGGCGCAGGGGACGGTGAACACTGAAGCTTTCTTT
TRBJ2-1	TRBV9	-	-	CASSVAPGPYNGQFF	TGTGCCAGCAGCGTAGCTCCGGGACCCTACAATGGGCAGTTCTTC
TRBJ1-2	TRBV28	-	-	CASSLMGSGYTF	TGTGCCAGCAGTTTAATGGGGAGCGGCTACACCTTC
TRBJ2-5	TRBV12-3/TRBV12-4	-	many	CASSLGGTGQETQYF	TGTGCCAGCAGTTTGGGGGGTACGGGACAAGAGACCCAGTACTTC
TRBJ2-7	TRBV10-3	TRBD1	-	CAISDRDREGSYEQYF	TGTGCCATCAGTGACCGGGACAGGGAGGGTTCCTACGAGCAGTACTTC
TRBJ2-7	TRBV20-1	TRBD2	few	CSARGPPGLVPYEQYF	TGCAGTGCTAGAGGGCCACCGGGACTAGTGCCCTACGAGCAGTACTTC
TRBJ2-1	TRBV20-1	-	-	CSARAGPRMTYEQFF	TGCAGTGCTAGAGCAGGGCCCAGAATGACCTACGAGCAGTTCTTC
TRBJ2-3	TRBV18	-	few	CASSPRSSDTQYF	TGTGCCAGCTCACCCAGGTCTTCAGATACGCAGTATTTT
TRBJ2-5	TRBV6-5	-	few	CASRRQSKETQYF	TGTGCCAGCAGACGTCAATCAAAAGAGACCCAGTACTTC
TRBJ1-2	TRBV4-1	TRBD1	many	CASSQSQGANYGYTF	TGTGCCAGCAGCCAATCCCAGGGGGCTAACTATGGCTACACCTTC
TRBJ2-3	TRBV29-1	-	-	CSVPVSAGFTDTQYF	TGCAGCGTGCCTGTTTCGGCGGGGTTCACAGATACGCAGTATTTT
TRBJ1-1	TRBV6-6	-	-	CASSYRHVNTEAFF	TGTGCCAGCAGTTACAGACACGTGAACACTGAAGCTTTCTTT
TRBJ2-5	TRBV6-6	TRBD1	-	CASSTPDRGYEQYF	TGTGCCAGCAGTACACCGGACAGGGGCTATGAGCAGTACTTC
TRBJ1-6	TRBV7-9	-	-	CASSLNRDNSPLHF	TGTGCCAGCAGCTTGAACAGGGACAATTCACCCCTCCACTTT
TRBJ1-6	TRBV6-2/TRBV6-3	-	-	CASSRRWDTGNSPLHF	TGTGCCAGCAGCCGAAGATGGGATACCGGGAATTCACCCCTCCACTTT
TRBJ2-1	TRBV3-1	-	-	CASSQDWSSAYNEQFF	TGTGCCAGCAGCCAAGATTGGTCTAGTGCCTACAATGAGCAGTTCTTC
TRBJ2-3	TRBV7-2	-	many	CASSPLHRGLLTNTQYF	TGTGCCAGCAGCCCCCTACATCGGGGTCTACTCACAAATACGCAGTATTTT
TRBJ2-3	TRBV13	-	-	CASSLGPMIVPQYF	TGTGCCAGCAGCTTAGGCCCCATGATCGTCCCGCAGTATTTT
TRBJ2-7	TRBV7-9	TRBD1	-	CASSFGTGINEQYF	TGTGCCAGCAGCTTCGGGACAGGGATCAACGAGCAGTACTTC
TRBJ2-3	TRBV4-2	TRBD2	-	CASSPRGGWNTQYF	TGTGCCAGCAGCCCCCGGGGGGGTTGGAATACGCAGTATTTT
TRBJ2-7	TRBV7-8	TRBD2	-	CAGSPRRTSGAPYEQYF	TGTGCCGGCAGCCCCAGACGGACTAGCGGGGCGCCCTACGAGCAGTACTTC
TRBJ1-5	TRBV7-7	TRBD1	few	CASSLDREGDQPQHF	TGTGCTAGCAGCCTGGACAGGGAGGGCGATCAGCCCCAGCATTTT
TRBJ2-7	TRBV19	TRBD2	few	CASSPMTSGGPNEQYF	TGTGCCAGTAGTCCAATGACTAGCGGGGGGCCCAACGAGCAGTACTTC
TRBJ2-2	TRBV20-1	-	-	CSATSANTGELFF	TGCAGTGCTACTAGCGCGAACACCGGGGAGCTGTTTTTT
TRBJ2-3	TRBV14	TRBD2	-	CASSQDRWASGHTDTQYF	TGTGCCAGCAGCCAAGATAGGTGGGCTAGCGGGCACACAGATACGCAGTATTTT
TRBJ1-2	TRBV5-5	-	-	CASTISGGYTF	TGTGCCAGCACCATTTCGGGTGGCTACACCTTC
TRBJ2-3	TRBV12-3/TRBV12-4	-	-	CASTTDGLWGREPDTQYF	TGTGCCAGCACCACCGACGGCCTCTGGGGGCGGGAGCCAGATACGCAGTATTTT
TRBJ1-5	TRBV10-3	-	few	CAISPGQNSNQPQHF	TGTGCCATCAGCCCTGGACAGAATAGCAATCAGCCCCAGCATTTT
TRBJ2-1	TRBV11-2	TRBD1	-	CASSFSGQIYNEQFF	TGTGCCAGCAGCTTTTCGGGACAGATCTACAATGAGCAGTTCTTC
TRBJ2-7	TRBV20-1	-	-	CSARDEEGSYEQYF	TGCAGTGCTAGAGATGAGGAAGGATCCTACGAGCAGTACTTC